This T cell receptor beta chain originates from a study of blood T cells in healthy people across ages. General study findings and limits: Among T cells, TCR beta diversity per million cells dropped roughly linearly as age rose.

On this clonotype: Its cognate antigen is unknown.

Combining a sample-barcoded 5' primer with a J-beta primer mix, a second PCR ran for roughly 7 to 12 cycles. Each cDNA was tagged by a template-switch adaptor containing 12 random nucleotides. MiXCR, run by TCRdb on the 5' RACE reads, gives a single entry per CDR3 protein. The sample carries fewer than 700,000 distinct CDR3 sequences, around 41% recorded once. The individuals who served as donors were healthy Caucasians living in Russia, aged about 6 to 95. Each sample gave at least 6 million isolated PBMCs. The germline CDR1 and CDR2 sequences are LGHDT and YNNKEL (reference sequence). The CDR3 is 19 amino acids. Unmatched junction bases numbered 19, after V lost 2 bases and J lost 7 bases.

Sequencing was carried out using blood. The TCR was taken from an elderly man in good health. This chain connects TRBV3-1 to TRBJ2-7, with 11 bases lining up with TRBD2. Here the CDR3 DNA reads TGTGCCAGCAGCCAACCGGGACTAGCGGCGTCAGGCGTCCACAATGAGCAGTACTTC. Protein sequence: CASSQPGLAASGVHNEQYF.